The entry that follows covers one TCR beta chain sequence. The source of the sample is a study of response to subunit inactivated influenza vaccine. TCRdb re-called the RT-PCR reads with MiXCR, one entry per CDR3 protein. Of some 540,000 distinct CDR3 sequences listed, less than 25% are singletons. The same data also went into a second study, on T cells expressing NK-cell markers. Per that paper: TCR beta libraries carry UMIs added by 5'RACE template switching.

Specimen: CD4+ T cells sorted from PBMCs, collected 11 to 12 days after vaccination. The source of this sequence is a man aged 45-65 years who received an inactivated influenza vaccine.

As DNA, the CDR3 is TGCGCCAGCAGCCAAGATCAGGGGACTAGCGGGAGCTACTCCTACGAGCAGTACTTC. This codes for CASSQDQGTSGSYSYEQYF. The gene calls are TRBV4-1 and TRBJ2-7; TRBD2 agrees at 14 bases. This CDR3 comprises 19 residues. Germline loops: CDR1 MGHRA, CDR2 YSYEKL. Germline trimming cut 0 bases from V and 0 bases from J; bases unmatched to any gene: 7.